This T cell receptor beta chain appears in the sequencing data of a study of identical twins. In its sample, this clonotype was seen many times. V was clipped by 2 bases and J by 0 bases, with 8 bases between them. This CDR3 region has 15 residues. A universal primer site was created by template switching, with the cDNA bearing unique molecular identifiers. Via MiXCR, TCRdb re-called the 5' RACE reads, giving one row per CDR3 protein. The sample includes just under 650,000 distinct CDR3 sequences, around 7.5% of them seen just once. Healthy Caucasian individuals made up all the donors. These same records also appear under a second study, on yellow fever vaccine responses in identical twins.

The V and J genes are TRBV12-3 or TRBV12-4 and TRBJ1-3; D not certain. Sequencing input: PBMCs. This TCR came from a woman aged 18-29 years in good health. As DNA, the CDR3 is TGTGCCAGCAGTTTATTTTTAACCTCTGGAAACACCATATATTTT. Its translation is CASSLFLTSGNTIYF.